The 19 T cell receptor beta chains below come from one sample, sequenced in a study of blood T cell repertoires in COVID-19. Profiling relied on immunoSEQ multiplex PCR, and the TCRdb table lists in-frame clones only, not all of them. The sample has 150,000 to 200,000 clones, 80% to 85% seen once; the top ten hold approximately 2.6%. Material: peripheral blood. All receptors derive from a human donor with acute or convalescent COVID-19. The donor label of this sample is uncertain.

The chain combines TRBV5-6 with TRBJ2-1; 11 bases line up with TRBD1. CDR1 SGHDT and CDR2 YYEEEE come from the germline V gene. CDR3 size: 15 residues. J lost 9 bases, V lost 3 bases, and 8 bases had no gene match. CDR3 in amino acids: CASSYGTGGTSEQFF. The CDR3 DNA reads as TGTGCCAGCAGCTATGGGACAGGGGGAACGAGTGAGCAGTTCTTC.

The chain couples TRBV7-9 to TRBJ2-2; tentative D call: TRBD1 (5 bases). Germline V gives CDR1 SEHNR, CDR2 FQNEAQ (reference sequence). This CDR3 spans 16 amino acids. V lost 0 bases and J 6 bases, leaving 14 bases between the germline ends. CDR3 protein: CASSLARAASPGELFF. In DNA form, the CDR3 reads TGTGCCAGCAGCTTAGCCAGGGCAGCCAGTCCCGGGGAGCTGTTTTTT.

The chain employs TRBV6-1 and TRBJ2-1; 9 bases fit TRBD2. V lost 2 bases and J lost 4; bases outside the gene matches: 9. The CDR3 consists of 17 residues. Germline V gene data show CDR1 as MNHNS and CDR2 as SASEGT. In DNA, the CDR3 is TGTGCCAGCAGTGAAACCCCTCGTAGCGGGGGTTACAATGAGCAGTTCTTC. This sequence encodes CASSETPRSGGYNEQFF.

Comment on this clone: Within the sample, other DNA sequences also encode this same CDR3. This chain links TRBV2 with TRBJ1-2; 12 bases fit TRBD1. Per the germline V gene, CDR1 is SNHLY and CDR2 is FYNNEI. V shed 5 bases, J shed 4 bases, and the junction held 5 bases outside the gene matches. The CDR3 spans 15 residues. CDR3 nucleotide sequence: TGTGCCAGCAGTCGGGACAGGGGGCGAATCTATGGCTACACCTTC. It specifies CASSRDRGRIYGYTF.

V is TRBV6-6 and J is TRBJ1-2; 8 bases align to TRBD1. Germline loops: CDR1 MNHNY, CDR2 SVGAGI (reference sequence). Trimming removed 5 bases from V and 0 bases from J; junction bases left unmatched: 14. The CDR3 is made up of 18 amino acids. This CDR3 is CASSPPGQGATSNYGYTF. The CDR3 DNA follows: TGTGCCAGCAGTCCACCGGGGCAGGGGGCCACATCTAACTATGGCTACACCTTC.

The V and J genes are TRBV19 and TRBJ2-2; 7 bases agree with TRBD2. The junction had 3 bases not matched to a gene; V was cut back by 4 bases and J by 4 bases. There are 14 residues in the CDR3. The V gene's germline CDR1 is LNHDA and CDR2 SQIVND (reference sequence). The CDR3 coding sequence is TGTGCCAGTAGTAGGGGGGGGTTCACCGGGGAGCTGTTTTTT. Translation: CASSRGGFTGELFF.

This sequence joins TRBV5-1 and TRBJ1-3; D ambiguous. The CDR3 length is 13 residues. Germline-derived CDR1 and CDR2 are SGHRS and YFSETQ. With 2 bases removed from V and 0 bases from J, the gap between germline ends came to 3 bases. The chain's CDR3 is CASSFYSGNTIYF. Written as DNA, the CDR3 is TGCGCCAGCAGCTTTTACTCTGGAAACACCATATATTTT. Variable domain in full (rest from reference TRBV5-1 and TRBJ1-3): KAGVTQTPRYLIKTRGQQVTLSCSPISGHRSVSWYQQTPGQGLQFLFEYFSETQRNKGNFPGRFSGRQFSNSRSEMNVSTLELGDSALYLCASSFYSGNTIYFGEGSWLTVV.

The V and J genes are TRBV4-1 and TRBJ2-7; 11 bases are shared with TRBD2. CDR1 is MGHRA and CDR2 is YSYEKL in the germline V gene. The CDR3 contains 16 residues. Losses at the gene ends were 1 base for V and 0 bases for J; bases not matched to a gene: 2. The CDR3 loop is CASSQAGLAGSYEQYF. The CDR3 DNA reads TGCGCCAGCAGCCAAGCTGGACTAGCGGGCTCCTACGAGCAGTACTTC.

The CDR3 reads CASSLMRDTQYF. The CDR3 region has the DNA TGCGCCAGCAGCTTGATGCGGGATACGCAGTATTTT. The gene calls are TRBV5-1 and TRBJ2-3, with D uncertain. There are 12 residues in the CDR3. Trimming left V 1 base short and J 6 bases short, with 6 bases between. Germline CDR1 reads SGHRS; CDR2 reads YFSETQ.

This clone was observed a few times. The rearrangement links TRBV30 to TRBJ2-1; possible D gene TRBD1, 5 bases. V was shortened by 0 bases and J by 7 bases, with 13 bases between the two germline ends. The CDR3 is made up of 14 amino acids. The germline CDR1 and CDR2 sequences are GTSNPN and SVGIG (reference sequence). Here the CDR3 DNA reads TGTGCCTGGAGTGTAAACACTAAGGGGAATGAGCAGTTCTTC. This codes for CAWSVNTKGNEQFF.

This chain links TRBV7-2 with TRBJ2-4; D might be TRBD2 (5 bases). In germline, CDR1 is SGHTA, CDR2 FQGNSA. V lost 0 bases to trimming and J lost 3 bases, with 12 bases between them. The CDR3 runs 16 residues. CDR3 DNA: TGTGCCAGCAGCTTAGCAACCCCAGGAGGCAAAAACATTCAGTACTTC. Its translation is CASSLATPGGKNIQYF.

The chain has TRBV5-1 and TRBJ1-2, with a weak D call TRBD1 (5 bases). The CDR3 extends over 13 amino acids. The germline V gene has CDR1 SGHRS and CDR2 YFSETQ. The germline V and J ends were trimmed by 3 bases and 4 bases, with 10 bases remaining between them. CDR3: CASSSGGGYGYTF. The CDR3 region has the DNA TGCGCCAGCAGCTCCGGGGGGGGCTATGGCTACACCTTC.

This rearrangement joins TRBV5-1 to TRBJ2-2, with 8 bases fitting TRBD1. Germline V gene data show CDR1 as SGHRS and CDR2 as YFSETQ. V shed 0 bases and J 7 bases; nucleotides not matched to a gene: 5. CDR3 length: 15 residues. CDR3 protein: CASSLVGQGVGELFF. For the CDR3, the DNA is TGCGCCAGCAGCTTGGTTGGACAGGGAGTCGGGGAGCTGTTTTTT. The whole variable domain, filled in from reference TRBV5-1 and TRBJ2-2, reads KAGVTQTPRYLIKTRGQQVTLSCSPISGHRSVSWYQQTPGQGLQFLFEYFSETQRNKGNFPGRFSGRQFSNSRSEMNVSTLELGDSALYLCASSLVGQGVGELFFGEGSRLTVL.

The chain joins TRBV6-1 to TRBJ1-2; maybe TRBD1 (5 bases). This CDR3 is 14 amino acids long. CDR1 MNHNS and CDR2 SASEGT come from the germline V gene. Trimming left V 3 bases short and J 4 bases short, with 12 bases between. CDR3 in DNA: TGTGCCAGCAGTGAGGGGCCCGAAACCTATGGCTACACCTTC. It translates to CASSEGPETYGYTF.

This chain links TRBV30 with TRBJ2-5; D gene uncertain. The CDR3 runs to 13 residues. Trimming took 0 bases from V and 1 from J, leaving 6 bases between them. From germline, CDR1 is GTSNPN and CDR2 SVGIG (reference sequence). CDR3 in amino acids: CAWSVNTQETQYF. Written as DNA, the CDR3 is TGTGCCTGGAGTGTAAACACCCAAGAGACCCAGTACTTC.

The rearrangement uses TRBV12-3 or TRBV12-4 and TRBJ1-2; the D gene is possibly TRBD1 (5 bases). V lost 7 bases to trimming and J lost 1 base, with 10 bases between them. The CDR3 sequence is 13 residues long. CDR3 region: CASIRAGNYGYTF. In DNA form, the CDR3 reads TGTGCCAGCATCAGGGCCGGTAACTATGGCTACACCTTC.

As for this clone: Other nucleotide sequences in the sample specify the same CDR3. The rearrangement links TRBV2 to TRBJ2-1; TRBD2 matches at 7 bases. The CDR3 sequence is 14 residues long. CDR1 and CDR2 from the germline V gene are SNHLY and FYNNEI. The V and J ends lost 7 bases and 1 base, in that order; junction bases with no gene match: 4. The CDR3 DNA reads TGTGCCAGCAAGGCGGGGGTGTCCTACAATGAGCAGTTCTTC. This encodes CASKAGVSYNEQFF. The variable domain in full, with the rest retrieved from reference TRBV2 and TRBJ2-1, is EPEVTQTPSHQVTQMGQEVILRCVPISNHLYFYWYRQILGQKVEFLVSFYNNEISEKSEIFDDQFSVERPDGSNFTLKIRSTKLEDSAMYFCASKAGVSYNEQFFGPGTRLTVL.

The chain has TRBV5-1 and TRBJ2-2, with 11 bases aligning to TRBD2. The CDR3 consists of 16 residues. Germline V lookup: CDR1 SGHRS, CDR2 YFSETQ. Germline trimming cut 4 bases from V and 5 bases from J; bases unmatched to any gene: 7. The CDR3 loop is CASSAGTSGITGELFF. CDR3 sequence (DNA): TGCGCCAGCAGCGCCGGGACTAGCGGTATTACCGGGGAGCTGTTTTTT.

The chain is built from TRBV11-2 and TRBJ1-4; 7 positions agree with TRBD1. Trimming took 4 bases from V and 5 from J; bases not matched to a gene: 13. The CDR3 is 17 amino acids. Germline V lookup: CDR1 SGHAT, CDR2 FQNNGV. CDR3 loop: CASSYGTAKSGNEKLFF. DNA of the CDR3: TGTGCCAGCAGCTATGGGACAGCAAAAAGCGGAAATGAAAAACTGTTTTTT.